This T cell receptor beta chain was recorded in a study of T cell repertoires in cytomegalovirus infection. From the reads, TCRdb called clonotypes with MiXCR, one entry per CDR3 protein. The sample shows approximately 200,000 distinct CDR3 sequences, roughly 27% of them seen only once. Germline lookup yields CDR1 SQVTM and CDR2 ANQGSEA. This CDR3 contains 13 residues. Unmatched junction bases numbered 8, after V lost 6 bases and J lost 6 bases. The clonotype was recovered from a human donor in good health (CMV status not recorded). Some clones in this sample may be carry-over from other donors' samples. J is TRBJ2-3 and V is TRBV29-1, with 8 positions matching TRBD2. The specimen was PBMCs. CDR3 sequence reads: CSVLGLAYDTQYF. The DNA for the CDR3 is TGCAGCGTCCTCGGACTAGCCTACGATACGCAGTATTTT.